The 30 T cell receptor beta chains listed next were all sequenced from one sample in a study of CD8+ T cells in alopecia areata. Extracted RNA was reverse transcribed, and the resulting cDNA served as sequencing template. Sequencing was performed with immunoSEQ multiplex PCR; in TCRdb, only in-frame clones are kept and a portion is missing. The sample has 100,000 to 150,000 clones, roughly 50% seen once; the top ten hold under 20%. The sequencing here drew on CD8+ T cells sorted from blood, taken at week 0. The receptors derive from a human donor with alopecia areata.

The CDR3 DNA reads as TGTGCCAGCAGCCAGACAGGGGGGACTGAAGCTTTCTTT. This gives the protein CASSQTGGTEAFF. This chain links TRBV5-6 with TRBJ1-1; 9 positions agree with TRBD1. Germline CDR1 is SGHDT and CDR2 is YYEEEE. The CDR3 totals 13 residues. Trimming took 4 bases from V and 5 from J; bases not matched to a gene: 3.

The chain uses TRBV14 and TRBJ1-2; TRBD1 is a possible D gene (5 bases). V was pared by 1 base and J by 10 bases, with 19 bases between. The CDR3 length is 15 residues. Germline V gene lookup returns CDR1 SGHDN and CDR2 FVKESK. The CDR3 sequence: CASSQVRGALADYTF. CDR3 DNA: TGTGCCAGCAGCCAAGTGAGGGGAGCCCTTGCGGACTACACCTTC.

This CDR3 is CASSLRDRVMGSYEQYF. The CDR3 DNA reads as TGTGCCAGCAGCTTACGCGACCGAGTCATGGGCTCCTACGAGCAGTACTTC. This chain connects TRBV7-8 to TRBJ2-7; D is uncertain. V lost 2 bases to trimming and J lost 0 bases, with 17 bases between them. This CDR3 has 17 amino acids. From germline, CDR1 is SGHVS and CDR2 FQNEAQ.

The CDR3 loop is CSVETTGGSSYEQYF. The CDR3 nucleotides read TGCAGCGTAGAGACGACAGGGGGGAGCTCCTACGAGCAGTACTTC. The chain joins TRBV29-1 to TRBJ2-7; 9 positions match TRBD1. CDR1 and CDR2 from the germline V gene are SQVTM and ANQGSEA. This CDR3 has 15 residues. J was trimmed by 0 bases and V by 6 bases; bases with no gene match: 9.

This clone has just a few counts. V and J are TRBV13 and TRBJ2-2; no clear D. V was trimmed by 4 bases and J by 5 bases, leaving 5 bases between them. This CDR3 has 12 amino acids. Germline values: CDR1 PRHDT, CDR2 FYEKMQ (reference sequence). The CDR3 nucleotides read TGTGCCAGCAGCTCAGGAACCGGGGAGCTGTTTTTT. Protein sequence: CASSSGTGELFF. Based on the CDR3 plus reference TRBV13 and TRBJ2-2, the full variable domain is AAGVIQSPRHLIKEKRETATLKCYPIPRHDTVYWYQQGPGQDPQFLISFYEKMQSDKGSIPDRFSAQQFSDYHSELNMSSLELGDSALYFCASSSGTGELFFGEGSRLTVL.

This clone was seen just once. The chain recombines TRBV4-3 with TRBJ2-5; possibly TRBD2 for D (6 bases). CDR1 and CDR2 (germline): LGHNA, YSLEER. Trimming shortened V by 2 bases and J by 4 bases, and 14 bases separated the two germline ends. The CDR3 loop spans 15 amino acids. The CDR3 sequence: CASSQSRGLGETQYF. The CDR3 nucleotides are TGCGCCAGCAGCCAATCGAGGGGACTCGGAGAGACCCAGTACTTC.

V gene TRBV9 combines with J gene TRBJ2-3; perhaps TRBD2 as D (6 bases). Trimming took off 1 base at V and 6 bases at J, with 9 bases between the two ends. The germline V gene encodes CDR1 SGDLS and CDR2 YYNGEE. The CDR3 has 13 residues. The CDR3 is CASSVWDSDTQYF. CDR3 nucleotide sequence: TGTGCCAGCAGCGTATGGGACTCGGATACGCAGTATTTT.

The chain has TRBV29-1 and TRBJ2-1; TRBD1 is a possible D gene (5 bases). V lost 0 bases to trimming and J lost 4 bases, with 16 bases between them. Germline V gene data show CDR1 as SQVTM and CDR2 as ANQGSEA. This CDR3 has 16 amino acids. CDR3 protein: CSVEDPQRQKYNEQFF. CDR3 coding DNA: TGCAGCGTTGAAGACCCCCAAAGACAGAAATACAATGAGCAGTTCTTC.

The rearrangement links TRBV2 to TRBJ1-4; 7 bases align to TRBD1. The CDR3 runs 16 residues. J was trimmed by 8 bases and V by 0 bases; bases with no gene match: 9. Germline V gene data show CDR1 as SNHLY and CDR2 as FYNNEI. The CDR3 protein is CASSEALEGAREKLFF. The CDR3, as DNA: TGTGCCAGCAGTGAAGCGCTTGAGGGGGCGCGGGAAAAACTGTTTTTT.

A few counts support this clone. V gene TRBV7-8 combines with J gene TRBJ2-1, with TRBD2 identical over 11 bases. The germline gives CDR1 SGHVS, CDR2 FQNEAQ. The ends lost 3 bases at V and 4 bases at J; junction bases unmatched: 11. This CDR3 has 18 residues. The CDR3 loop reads CASSLSLAGGTLYNEQFF. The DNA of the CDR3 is TGTGCCAGCAGCTTGAGCCTAGCGGGGGGCACCCTTTACAATGAGCAGTTCTTC. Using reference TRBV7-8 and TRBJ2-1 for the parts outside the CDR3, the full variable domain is GAGVSQSPRYKVAKRGQDVALRCDPISGHVSLFWYQQALGQGPEFLTYFQNEAQLDKSGLPSDRFFAERPEGSVSTLKIQRTQQEDSAVYLCASSLSLAGGTLYNEQFFGPGTRLTVL.

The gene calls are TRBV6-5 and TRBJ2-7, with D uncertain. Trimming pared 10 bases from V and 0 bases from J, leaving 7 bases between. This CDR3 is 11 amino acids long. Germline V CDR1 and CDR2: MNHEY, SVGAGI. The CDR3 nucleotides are TGTGCCACCATCGACTCCTACGAGCAGTACTTC. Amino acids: CATIDSYEQYF.

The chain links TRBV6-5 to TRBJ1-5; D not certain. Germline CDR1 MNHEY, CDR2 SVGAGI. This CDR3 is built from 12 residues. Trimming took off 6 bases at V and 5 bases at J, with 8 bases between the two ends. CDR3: CASRDGDQPQHF. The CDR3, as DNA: TGTGCCAGCAGGGACGGAGATCAGCCCCAGCATTTT.

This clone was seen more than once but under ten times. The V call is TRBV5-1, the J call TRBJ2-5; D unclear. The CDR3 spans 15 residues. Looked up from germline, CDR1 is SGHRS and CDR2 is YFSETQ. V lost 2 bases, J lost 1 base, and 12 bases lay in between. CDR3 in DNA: TGCGCCAGCAGCTTTCATGACTCTAGCCAAGAGACCCAGTACTTC. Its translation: CASSFHDSSQETQYF.

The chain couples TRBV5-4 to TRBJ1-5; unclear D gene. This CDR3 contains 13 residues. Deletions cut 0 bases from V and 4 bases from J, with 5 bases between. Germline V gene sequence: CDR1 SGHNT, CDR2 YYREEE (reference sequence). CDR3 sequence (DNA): TGTGCCAGCAGCTTGGAACAGAATCAGCCCCAGCATTTT. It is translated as CASSLEQNQPQHF.

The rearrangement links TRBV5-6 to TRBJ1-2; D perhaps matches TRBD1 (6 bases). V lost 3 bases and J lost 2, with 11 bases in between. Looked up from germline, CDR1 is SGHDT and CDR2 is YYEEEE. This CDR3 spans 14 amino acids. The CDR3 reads CASSSKTGNYGYTF. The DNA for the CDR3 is TGTGCCAGCAGCTCCAAGACAGGCAACTATGGCTACACCTTC.

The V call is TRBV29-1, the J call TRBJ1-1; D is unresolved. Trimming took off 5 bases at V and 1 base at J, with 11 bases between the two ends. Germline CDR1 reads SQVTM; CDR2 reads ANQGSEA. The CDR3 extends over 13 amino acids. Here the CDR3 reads CSVYRPGNTEAFF. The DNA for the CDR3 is TGCAGCGTTTACCGACCTGGGAACACTGAAGCTTTCTTT.

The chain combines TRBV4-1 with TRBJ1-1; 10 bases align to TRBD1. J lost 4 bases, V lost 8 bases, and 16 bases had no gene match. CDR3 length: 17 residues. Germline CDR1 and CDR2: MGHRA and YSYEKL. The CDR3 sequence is CASGPWGQGLRGTEAFF. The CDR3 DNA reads TGCGCCAGCGGTCCATGGGGACAGGGGCTCCGAGGCACTGAAGCTTTCTTT.

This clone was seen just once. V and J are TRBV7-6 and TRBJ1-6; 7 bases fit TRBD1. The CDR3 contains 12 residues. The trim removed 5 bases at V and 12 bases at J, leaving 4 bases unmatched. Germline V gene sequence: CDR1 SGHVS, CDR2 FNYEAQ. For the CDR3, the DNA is TGTGCCAGCAGCCGACAGGGATTACCCCTCCACTTT. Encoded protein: CASSRQGLPLHF.

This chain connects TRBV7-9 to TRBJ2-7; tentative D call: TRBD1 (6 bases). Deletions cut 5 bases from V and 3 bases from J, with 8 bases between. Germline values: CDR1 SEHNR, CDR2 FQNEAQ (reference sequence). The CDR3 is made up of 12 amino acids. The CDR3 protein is CASSQGIYEQYF. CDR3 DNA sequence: TGTGCCAGCAGCCAGGGGATCTACGAGCAGTACTTC.

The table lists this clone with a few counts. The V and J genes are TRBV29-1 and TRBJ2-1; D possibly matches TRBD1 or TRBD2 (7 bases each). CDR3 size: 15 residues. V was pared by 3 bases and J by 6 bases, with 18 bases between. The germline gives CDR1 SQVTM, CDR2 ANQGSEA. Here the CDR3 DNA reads TGCAGCGTTGAGGGCGGTGCCAGGGGGGGCAATGAGCAGTTCTTC. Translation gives CSVEGGARGGNEQFF.

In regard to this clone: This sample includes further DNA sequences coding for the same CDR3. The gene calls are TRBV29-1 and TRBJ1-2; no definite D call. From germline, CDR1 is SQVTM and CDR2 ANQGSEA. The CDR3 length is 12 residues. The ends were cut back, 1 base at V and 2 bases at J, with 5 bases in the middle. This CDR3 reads CSVEAGNYGYTF. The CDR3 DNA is TGCAGCGTTGAAGCTGGGAACTATGGCTACACCTTC.

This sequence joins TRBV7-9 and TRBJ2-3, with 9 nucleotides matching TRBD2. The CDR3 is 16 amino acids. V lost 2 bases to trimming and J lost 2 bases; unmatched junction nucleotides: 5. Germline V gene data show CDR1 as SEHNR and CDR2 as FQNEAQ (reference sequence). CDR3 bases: TGTGCCAGCAGCTTATCGACTAGCGGACACACAGATACGCAGTATTTT. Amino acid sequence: CASSLSTSGHTDTQYF.

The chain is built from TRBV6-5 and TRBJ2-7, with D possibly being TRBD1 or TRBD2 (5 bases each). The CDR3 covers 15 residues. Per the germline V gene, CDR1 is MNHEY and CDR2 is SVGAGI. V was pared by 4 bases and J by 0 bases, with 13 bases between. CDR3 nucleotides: TGTGCCAGCAGTTCCCGGGACGGACTCTCCTACGAGCAGTACTTC. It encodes CASSSRDGLSYEQYF.

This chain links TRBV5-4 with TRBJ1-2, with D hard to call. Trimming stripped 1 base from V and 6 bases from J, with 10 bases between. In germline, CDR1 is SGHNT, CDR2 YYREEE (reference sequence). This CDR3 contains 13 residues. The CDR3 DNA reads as TGTGCCAGCAGCTTGACAGTAGGGCATGGCTACACCTTC. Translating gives CASSLTVGHGYTF.

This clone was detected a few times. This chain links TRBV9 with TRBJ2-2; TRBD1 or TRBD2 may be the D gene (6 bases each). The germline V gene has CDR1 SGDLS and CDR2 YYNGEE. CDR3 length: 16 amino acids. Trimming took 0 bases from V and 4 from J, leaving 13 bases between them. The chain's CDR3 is CASSVGRDTITGELFF. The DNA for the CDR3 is TGTGCCAGCAGCGTAGGGCGGGACACCATCACCGGGGAGCTGTTTTTT. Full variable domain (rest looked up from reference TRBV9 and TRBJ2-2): DSGVTQTPKHLITATGQRVTLRCSPRSGDLSVYWYQQSLDQGLQFLIQYYNGEERAKGNILERFSAQQFPDLHSELNLSSLELGDSALYFCASSVGRDTITGELFFGEGSRLTVL.

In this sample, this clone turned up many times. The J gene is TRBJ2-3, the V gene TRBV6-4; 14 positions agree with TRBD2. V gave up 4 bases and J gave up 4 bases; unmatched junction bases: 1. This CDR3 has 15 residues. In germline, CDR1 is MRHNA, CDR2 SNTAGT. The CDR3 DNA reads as TGTGCCAGCAGTGGACTAGCGGGGGGGCCAGATACGCAGTATTTT. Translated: CASSGLAGGPDTQYF.

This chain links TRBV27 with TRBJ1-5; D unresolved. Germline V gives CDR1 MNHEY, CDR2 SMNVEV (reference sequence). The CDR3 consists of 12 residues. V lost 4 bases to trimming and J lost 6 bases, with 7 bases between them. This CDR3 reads CASSSGLQPQHF. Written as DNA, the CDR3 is TGTGCCAGCAGTTCCGGGCTTCAGCCCCAGCATTTT.

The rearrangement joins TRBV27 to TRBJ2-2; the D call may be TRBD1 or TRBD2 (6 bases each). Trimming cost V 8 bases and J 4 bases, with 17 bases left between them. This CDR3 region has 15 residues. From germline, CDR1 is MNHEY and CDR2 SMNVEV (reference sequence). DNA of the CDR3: TGTGCCAGCTTCAGTCCGGGGGCGGGCACCGGGGAGCTGTTTTTT. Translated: CASFSPGAGTGELFF.

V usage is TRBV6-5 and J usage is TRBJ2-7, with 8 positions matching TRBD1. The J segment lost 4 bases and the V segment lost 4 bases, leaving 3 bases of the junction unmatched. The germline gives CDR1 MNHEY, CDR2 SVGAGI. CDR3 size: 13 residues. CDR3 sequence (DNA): TGTGCCAGCAGTTTCCGACAGGGGTACGAGCAGTACTTC. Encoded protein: CASSFRQGYEQYF.

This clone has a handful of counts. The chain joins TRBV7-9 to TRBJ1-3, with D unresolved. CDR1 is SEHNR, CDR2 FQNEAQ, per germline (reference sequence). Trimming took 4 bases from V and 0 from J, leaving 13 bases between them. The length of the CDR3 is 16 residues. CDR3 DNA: TGTGCCAGCAGCTACCGGGAACAGAGCTCTGGAAACACCATATATTTT. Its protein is CASSYREQSSGNTIYF.